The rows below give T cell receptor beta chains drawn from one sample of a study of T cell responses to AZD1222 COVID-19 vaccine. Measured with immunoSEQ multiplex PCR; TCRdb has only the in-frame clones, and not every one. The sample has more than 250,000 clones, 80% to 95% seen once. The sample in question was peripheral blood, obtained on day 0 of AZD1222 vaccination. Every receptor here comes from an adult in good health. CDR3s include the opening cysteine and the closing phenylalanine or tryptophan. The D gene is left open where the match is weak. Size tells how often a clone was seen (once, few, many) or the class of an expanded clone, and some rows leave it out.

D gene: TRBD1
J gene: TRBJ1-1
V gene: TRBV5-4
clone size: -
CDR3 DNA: TGTGCCAGCAGCTTCATGACAGGGGGGGACACTGAAGCTTTCTTT
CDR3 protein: CASSFMTGGDTEAFF

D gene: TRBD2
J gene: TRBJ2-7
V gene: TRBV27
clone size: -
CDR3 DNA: TGTGCCAGCGGGGAAGGACTAGCGGGAGCTGACGAGCAGTACTTC
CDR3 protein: CASGEGLAGADEQYF

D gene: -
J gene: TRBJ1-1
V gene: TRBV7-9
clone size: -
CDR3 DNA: TGTGCCAGCAGCTCAGCCCGGCAGAGATTGAACACTGAAGCTTTCTTT
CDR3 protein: CASSSARQRLNTEAFF

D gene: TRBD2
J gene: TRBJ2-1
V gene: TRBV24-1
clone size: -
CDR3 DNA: TGTGCCACTTCGGAGCGGGGGGGCCTGGATGAGCAGTTCTTC
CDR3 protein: CATSERGGLDEQFF

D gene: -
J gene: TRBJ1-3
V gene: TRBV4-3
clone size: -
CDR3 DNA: TGCGCCAGCAGCCGCACAGGAACTGGAAACACCATATATTTT
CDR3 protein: CASSRTGTGNTIYF

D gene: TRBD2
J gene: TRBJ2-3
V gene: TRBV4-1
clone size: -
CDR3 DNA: TGCGCCAGCAGCCAAGCGGGGCCCGGGAGGGCCACAGATACGCAGTATTTT
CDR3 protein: CASSQAGPGRATDTQYF

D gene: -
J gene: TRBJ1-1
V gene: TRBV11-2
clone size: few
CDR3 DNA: TGTGCCAGCAGCTTAGATCCAGTGGTAACTGAAGCTTTCTTT
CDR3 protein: CASSLDPVVTEAFF

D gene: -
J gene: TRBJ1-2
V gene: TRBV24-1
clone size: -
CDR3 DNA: TGTGCCACCAGTGATAATGACAGCATCAGGAACTATGGCTACACCTTC
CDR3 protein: CATSDNDSIRNYGYTF

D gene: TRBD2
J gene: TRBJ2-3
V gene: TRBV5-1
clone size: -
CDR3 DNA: TGCGCCAGCAGCTTGGTGGGGGGGAGCACAGATACGCAGTATTTT
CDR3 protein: CASSLVGGSTDTQYF

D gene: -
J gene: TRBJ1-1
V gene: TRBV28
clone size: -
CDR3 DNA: TGTGCCAGCAGTTTACGCTACACTGAAGCTTTCTTT
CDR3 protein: CASSLRYTEAFF

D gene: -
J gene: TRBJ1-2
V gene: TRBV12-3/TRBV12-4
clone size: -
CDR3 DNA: TGTGCCAGCAGTTTAGGGGGTAACTATGGCTACACCTTC
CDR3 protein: CASSLGGNYGYTF

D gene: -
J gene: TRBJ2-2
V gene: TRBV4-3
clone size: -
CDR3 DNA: TGCGCCAGCAGCCGAACTAGAGACGGGGAGCTGTTTTTT
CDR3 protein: CASSRTRDGELFF

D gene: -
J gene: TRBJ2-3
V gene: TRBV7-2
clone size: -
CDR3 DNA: TGTGCCAGCAGCTCAGAGAGCCCAGATACGCAGTATTTT
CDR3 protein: CASSSESPDTQYF

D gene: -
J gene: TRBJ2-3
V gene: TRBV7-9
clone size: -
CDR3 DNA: TGTGCCAGCAGCTTAGCCCCTACAGATACGCAGTATTTT
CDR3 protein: CASSLAPTDTQYF

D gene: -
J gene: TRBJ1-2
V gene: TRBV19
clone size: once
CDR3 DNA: TGTGCCAGTAGCCGGGCGGAAGGCTACACCTTC
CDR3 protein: CASSRAEGYTF

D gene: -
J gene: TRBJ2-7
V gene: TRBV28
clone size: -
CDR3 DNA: TGTGCCAGCACCAAGGACATTAGTAGCTCCTACGAGCAGTACTTC
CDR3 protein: CASTKDISSSYEQYF

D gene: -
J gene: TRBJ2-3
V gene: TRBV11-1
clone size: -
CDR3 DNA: TGTGCCAGCAGCTTACGCGGGGCCCCAACAGATACGCAGTATTTT
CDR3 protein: CASSLRGAPTDTQYF

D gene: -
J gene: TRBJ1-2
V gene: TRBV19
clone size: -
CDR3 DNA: TGTGCCAGTAGGAGAAATCGCAGATATGGCTACACCTTC
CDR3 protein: CASRRNRRYGYTF

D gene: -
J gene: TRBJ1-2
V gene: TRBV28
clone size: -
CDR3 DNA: TGTGCCAGCAGTTTATTACTTGGAGCGGCTAACTATGGCTACACCTTC
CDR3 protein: CASSLLLGAANYGYTF

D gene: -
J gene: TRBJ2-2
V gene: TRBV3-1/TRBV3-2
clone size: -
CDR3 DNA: TGTGCCAGTAGGACACTGAACACCGGGGAGCTGTTTTTT
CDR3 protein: CASRTLNTGELFF

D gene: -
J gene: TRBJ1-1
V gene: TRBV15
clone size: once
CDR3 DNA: TGTGCCACCAGCAGAGTGACGGACACTGAAGCTTTCTTT
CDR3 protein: CATSRVTDTEAFF

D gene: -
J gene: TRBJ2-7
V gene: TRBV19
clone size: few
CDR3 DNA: TGTGCCAGTAGTATGGACCCGACCTCCTACGAGCAGTACTTC
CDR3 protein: CASSMDPTSYEQYF

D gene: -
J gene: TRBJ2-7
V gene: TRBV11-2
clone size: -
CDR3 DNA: TGTGCCAGCAGCACCACCGGCGGTTCTGGGTACTTC
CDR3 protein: CASSTTGGSGYF

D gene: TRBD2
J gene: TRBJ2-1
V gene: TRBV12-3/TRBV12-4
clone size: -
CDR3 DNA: TGTGCCAGCCGGACTAGCGGGAGCAATGAGCAGTTCTTC
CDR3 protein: CASRTSGSNEQFF

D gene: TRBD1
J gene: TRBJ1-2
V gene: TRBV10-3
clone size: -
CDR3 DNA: TGTGCCATCAGTCCCGACAGGGGCTATGGCTACACCTTC
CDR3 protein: CAISPDRGYGYTF

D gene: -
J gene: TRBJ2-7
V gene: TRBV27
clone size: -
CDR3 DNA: TGTGCCAGCAGCCCGGGGACCTCCTACGAGCAGTACTTC
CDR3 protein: CASSPGTSYEQYF

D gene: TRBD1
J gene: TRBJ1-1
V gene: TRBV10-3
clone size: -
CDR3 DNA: TGTGCCATCAGGGACAGGGCCGAGCCGAACACTGAAGCTTTCTTT
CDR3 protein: CAIRDRAEPNTEAFF

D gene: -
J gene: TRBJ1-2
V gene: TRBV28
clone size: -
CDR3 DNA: TGTGCCACCGGGGAGGGGGATGGCTACACCTTC
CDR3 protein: CATGEGDGYTF

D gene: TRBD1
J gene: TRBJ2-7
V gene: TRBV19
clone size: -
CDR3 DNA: TGTGCCAGTAGTCAGACAGGGGGGCAGTACGAGCAGTACTTC
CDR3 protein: CASSQTGGQYEQYF

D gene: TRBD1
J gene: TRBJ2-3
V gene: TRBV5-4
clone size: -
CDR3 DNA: TGTGCCAGCAGCGGGACAGGGGTTGACGGGCCATACACAGATACGCAGTATTTT
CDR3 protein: CASSGTGVDGPYTDTQYF

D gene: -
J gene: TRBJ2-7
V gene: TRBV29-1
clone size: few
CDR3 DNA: TGCAGCGTTGATAACCTAGGAGGGGGGCAGTACTTC
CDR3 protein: CSVDNLGGGQYF

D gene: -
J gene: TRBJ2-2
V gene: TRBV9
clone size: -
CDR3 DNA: TGTGCCAGCAGCCCCTCCGGCAGGGGGAACACCGGGGAGCTGTTTTTT
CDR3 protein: CASSPSGRGNTGELFF

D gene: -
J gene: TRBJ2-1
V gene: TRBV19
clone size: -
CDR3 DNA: TGTGCCAGTAGTTCCTTAGTGGAACGCTACAATGAGCAGTTCTTC
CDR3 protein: CASSSLVERYNEQFF

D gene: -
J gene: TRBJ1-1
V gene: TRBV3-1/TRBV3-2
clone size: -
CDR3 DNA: TGTGCCAGCAGCCAAGGAATTATGAACACTGAAGCTTTCTTT
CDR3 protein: CASSQGIMNTEAFF

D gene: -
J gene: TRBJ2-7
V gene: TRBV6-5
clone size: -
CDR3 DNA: TGTGCCAGCCGGACAGATCACTACGAGCAGTACTTC
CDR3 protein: CASRTDHYEQYF

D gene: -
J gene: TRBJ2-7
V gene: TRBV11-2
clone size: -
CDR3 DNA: TGTGCCAGCAGCTTCCAGGGATATCACGAGCAGTACTTC
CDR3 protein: CASSFQGYHEQYF

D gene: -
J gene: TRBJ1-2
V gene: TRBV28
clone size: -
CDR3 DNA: TGTGCCAGCAGGTCCGCGGGCAGGGACGGTGGCTACACCTTC
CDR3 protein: CASRSAGRDGGYTF

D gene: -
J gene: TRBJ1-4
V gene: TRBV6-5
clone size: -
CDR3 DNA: TGTGCCAGCAGTTACTCCAGGGGCCTCGGTGAAAAACTGTTTTTT
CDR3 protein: CASSYSRGLGEKLFF

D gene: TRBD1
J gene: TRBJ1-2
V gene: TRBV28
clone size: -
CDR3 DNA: TGTGCCAGCAGTTTATACAGGGGGTCCGATGGCTACACCTTC
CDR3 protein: CASSLYRGSDGYTF

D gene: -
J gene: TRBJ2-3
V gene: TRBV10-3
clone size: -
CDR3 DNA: TGTGCCATCAGGACGAGCGGAGATACGCAGTATTTT
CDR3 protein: CAIRTSGDTQYF

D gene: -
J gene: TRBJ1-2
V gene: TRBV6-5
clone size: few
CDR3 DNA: TGTGCCAGCAGTTACTCCTCCCGGGACCGTGCCCGCTTC
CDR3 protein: CASSYSSRDRARF

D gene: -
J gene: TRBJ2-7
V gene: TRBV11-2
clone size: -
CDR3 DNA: TGTGCCAGCACCCCTGGCTACGAGCAGTACTTC
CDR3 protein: CASTPGYEQYF

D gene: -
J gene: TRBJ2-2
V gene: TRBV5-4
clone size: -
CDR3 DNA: TGTGCCAGCAGCCGGACTTTGGATGGCACCGGGGAGCTGTTTTTT
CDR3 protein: CASSRTLDGTGELFF

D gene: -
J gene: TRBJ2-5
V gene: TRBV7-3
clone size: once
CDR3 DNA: TGTGCCAGCAGCTCCCGAGTAGGGGGTCAAGAGACCCAGTACTTC
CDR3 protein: CASSSRVGGQETQYF

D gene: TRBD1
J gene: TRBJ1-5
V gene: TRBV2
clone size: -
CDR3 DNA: TGTGCCACCTCGACAGGGGATCAGCCCCAGCATTTT
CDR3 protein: CATSTGDQPQHF

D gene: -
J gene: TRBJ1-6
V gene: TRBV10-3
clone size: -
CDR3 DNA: TGTGCCAGTAGACAGGAAAACTCACCCCTCCACTTT
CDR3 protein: CASRQENSPLHF

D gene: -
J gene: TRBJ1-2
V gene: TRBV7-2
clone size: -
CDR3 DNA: TGTGCCAGCAGCGCGCCCGGACAGCTAATGTTCTATGGCTACACCTTC
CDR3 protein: CASSAPGQLMFYGYTF

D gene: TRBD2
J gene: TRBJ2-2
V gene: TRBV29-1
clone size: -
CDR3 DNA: TGCAGCCCTGACAGGGGGGTATGGACTAGCGGGACGAACACCGGGGAGCTGTTTTTT
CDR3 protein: CSPDRGVWTSGTNTGELFF